This T cell receptor beta chain was observed in a study of T cell responses to AZD1222 COVID-19 vaccine. Findings of the study overall: Repertoires were sampled only after the peak T cell response. Among the donors, most were white British and more were female, and clonal diversity was possibly underestimated.

The assay was immunoSEQ multiplex PCR, and TCRdb's table has in-frame clones only and misses some. The sample shows roughly 180,000 clones, just over 90% of them seen only once. With 5 bases removed from V and 8 bases from J, the gap between germline ends came to 13 bases. From germline, CDR1 is LNHNV and CDR2 YYDKDF (reference sequence). This CDR3 comprises 13 residues. This clone is a singleton in its sample. Its cognate antigen is unknown. The receptor was derived from an adult who received the AZD1222 COVID-19 vaccine. The V gene is TRBV15, the J gene TRBJ2-1; D is tentatively TRBD1 or TRBD2 (5 bases each). Sequences were derived from peripheral blood, sampled 28 days after the second AZD1222 dose. The CDR3 sequence is CATSVYRGDEQFF. Here the CDR3 DNA reads TGTGCCACCAGCGTTTATCGAGGGGATGAGCAGTTCTTC.